The clone carrying this T cell receptor (beta chain) appeared many times. Its antigen is not known. The sample comes from a study of T-cell reconstitution after alpha-beta-depleted transplantation in children. General study results and limits: There were reportedly several hundred expanded graft clones from which alpha-beta T cells came about two months after transplant.

Preparation of the TCRbeta library used unique molecular identifiers. MiXCR, applied by TCRdb to the PCR reads, yields one record per CDR3 protein. The sample lists roughly 670,000 distinct CDR3 sequences; 13% were seen once. This CDR3 has 14 amino acids. CDR1 is SGHRS and CDR2 is YFSETQ in the germline V gene. V was cut by 0 bases and J by 4 bases, with 10 bases left in between. The sample consisted of PBMCs, taken before TCRalphabeta/CD19-depleted stem cell transplant. This receptor was obtained from a girl aged 2-10 years with congenital amegakaryocytic thrombocytopenia, due to receive a stem cell transplant. V usage is TRBV5-1 and J usage is TRBJ1-1, with a tentative D call TRBD1 (5 bases). For the CDR3, the DNA is TGCGCCAGCAGCTTGGTGGCAGGGCCCACTGAAGCTTTCTTT. Translation: CASSLVAGPTEAFF.